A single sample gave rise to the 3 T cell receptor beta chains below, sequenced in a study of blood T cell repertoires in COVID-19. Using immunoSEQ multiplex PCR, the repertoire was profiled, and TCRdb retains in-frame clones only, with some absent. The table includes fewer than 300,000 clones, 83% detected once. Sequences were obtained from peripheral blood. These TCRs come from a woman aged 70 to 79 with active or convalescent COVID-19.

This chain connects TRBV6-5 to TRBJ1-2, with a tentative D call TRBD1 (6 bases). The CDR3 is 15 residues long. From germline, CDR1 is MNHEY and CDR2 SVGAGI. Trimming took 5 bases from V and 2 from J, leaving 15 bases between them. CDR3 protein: CASSLGAWGNYGYTF. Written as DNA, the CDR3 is TGTGCCAGCAGTCTGGGGGCCTGGGGAAACTATGGCTACACCTTC.

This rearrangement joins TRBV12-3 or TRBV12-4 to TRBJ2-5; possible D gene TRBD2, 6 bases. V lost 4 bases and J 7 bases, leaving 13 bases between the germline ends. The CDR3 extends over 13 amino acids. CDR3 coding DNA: TGTGCCAGCAGTTATAGACTAGAAGGGACCCAGTACTTC. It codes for CASSYRLEGTQYF.

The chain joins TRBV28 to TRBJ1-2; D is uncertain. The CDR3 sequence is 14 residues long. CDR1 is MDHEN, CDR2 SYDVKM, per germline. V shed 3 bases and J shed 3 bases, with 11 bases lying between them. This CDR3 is CASSLQAPYYGYTF. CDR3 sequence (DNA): TGTGCCAGCAGTTTGCAGGCGCCCTACTATGGCTACACCTTC.